This TCR beta chain derives from a study of cytomegalovirus exposure and HLA in healthy donors. As regards this clone: Its antigen is still unknown.

Germline CDR1 is SNHLY and CDR2 is FYNNEI. This CDR3 contains 17 residues. With 7 bases clipped from V and 4 bases from J, the junction kept 9 bases outside the gene matches. Overall study findings and caveats: Relative to equally common others, HLA-associated TCR beta chains showed greater clonal expansion in a later analysis. TRBV6-2, TRBV6-3 and some other V segments were excluded as indistinguishable.

60 Vbeta and 13 Jbeta primers were used in PCR. Sequenced by immunoSEQ multiplex PCR; TCRdb stores in-frame clones only, minus some. This table holds roughly 160,000 clones, roughly 80% found once. V is TRBV2 and J is TRBJ2-3, with 15 bases lining up with TRBD2. The source is a woman in her twenties or thirties in good health and CMV-seropositive. The sample taken for sequencing was PBMCs. The CDR3 sequence is CASNLRTSGGEADTQYF. DNA for the CDR3: TGTGCCAGCAATCTCCGGACTAGCGGGGGGGAGGCAGATACGCAGTATTTT.